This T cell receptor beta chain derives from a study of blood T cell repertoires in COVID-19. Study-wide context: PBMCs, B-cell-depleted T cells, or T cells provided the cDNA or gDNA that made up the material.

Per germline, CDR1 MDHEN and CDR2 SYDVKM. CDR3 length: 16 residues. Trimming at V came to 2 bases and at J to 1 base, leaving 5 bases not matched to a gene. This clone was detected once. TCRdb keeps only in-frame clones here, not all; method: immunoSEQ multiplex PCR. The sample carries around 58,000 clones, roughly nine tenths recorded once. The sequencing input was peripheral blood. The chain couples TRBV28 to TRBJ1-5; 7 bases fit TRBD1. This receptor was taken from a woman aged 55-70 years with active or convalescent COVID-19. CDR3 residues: CASSLTTGLSNQPQHF. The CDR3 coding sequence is TGTGCCAGCAGTTTAACGACAGGGTTGAGCAATCAGCCCCAGCATTTT.